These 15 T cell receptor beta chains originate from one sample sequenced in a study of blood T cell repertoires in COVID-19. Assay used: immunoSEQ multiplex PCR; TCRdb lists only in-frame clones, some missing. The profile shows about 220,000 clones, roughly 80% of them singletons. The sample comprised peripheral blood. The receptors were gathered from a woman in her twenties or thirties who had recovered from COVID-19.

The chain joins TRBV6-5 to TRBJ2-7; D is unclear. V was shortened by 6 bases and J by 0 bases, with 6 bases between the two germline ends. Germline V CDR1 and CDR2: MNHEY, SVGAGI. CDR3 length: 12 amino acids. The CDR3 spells CASRQDSYEQYF. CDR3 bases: TGTGCCAGCAGGCAGGACTCCTACGAGCAGTACTTC.

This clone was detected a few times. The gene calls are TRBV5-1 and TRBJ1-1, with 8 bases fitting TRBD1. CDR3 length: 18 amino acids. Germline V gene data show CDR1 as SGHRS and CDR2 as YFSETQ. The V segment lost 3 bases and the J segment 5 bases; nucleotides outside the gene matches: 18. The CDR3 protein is CASSWGARAGGYGTEAFF. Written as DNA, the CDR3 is TGCGCCAGCAGCTGGGGGGCGCGGGCAGGGGGCTATGGAACTGAAGCTTTCTTT. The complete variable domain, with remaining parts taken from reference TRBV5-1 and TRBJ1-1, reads KAGVTQTPRYLIKTRGQQVTLSCSPISGHRSVSWYQQTPGQGLQFLFEYFSETQRNKGNFPGRFSGRQFSNSRSEMNVSTLELGDSALYLCASSWGARAGGYGTEAFFGQGTRLTVV.

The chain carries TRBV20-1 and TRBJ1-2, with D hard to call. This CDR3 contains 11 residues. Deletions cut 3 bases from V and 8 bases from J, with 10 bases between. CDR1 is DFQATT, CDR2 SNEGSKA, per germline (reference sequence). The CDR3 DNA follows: TGCAGTGCTAGGCGCCGTTGGGGCTACACCTTC. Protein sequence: CSARRRWGYTF.

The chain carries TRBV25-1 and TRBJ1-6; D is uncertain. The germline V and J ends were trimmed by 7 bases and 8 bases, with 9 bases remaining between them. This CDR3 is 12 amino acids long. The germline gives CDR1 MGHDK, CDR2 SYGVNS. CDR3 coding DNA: TGTGCCAGCACCGAGGGAGATTCACCCCTCCACTTT. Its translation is CASTEGDSPLHF.

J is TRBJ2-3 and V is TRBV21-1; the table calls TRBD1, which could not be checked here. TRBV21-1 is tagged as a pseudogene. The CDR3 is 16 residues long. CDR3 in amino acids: CASSKGSLQTPDTQYF. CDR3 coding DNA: TGTGCCAGCAGCAAAGGGTCCTTACAGACCCCAGATACGCAGTATTTT.

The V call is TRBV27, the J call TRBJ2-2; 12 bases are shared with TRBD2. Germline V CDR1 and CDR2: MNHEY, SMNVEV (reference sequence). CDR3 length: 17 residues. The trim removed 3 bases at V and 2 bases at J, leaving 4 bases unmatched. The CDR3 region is CASSFLGLAGNTGELFF. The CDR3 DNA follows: TGTGCCAGCAGTTTTCTCGGACTAGCGGGAAACACCGGGGAGCTGTTTTTT.

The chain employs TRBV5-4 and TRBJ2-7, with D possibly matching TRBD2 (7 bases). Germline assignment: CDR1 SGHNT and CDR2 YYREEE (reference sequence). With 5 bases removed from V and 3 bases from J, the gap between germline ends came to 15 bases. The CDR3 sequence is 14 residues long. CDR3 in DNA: TGTGCCAGCAGGTTTTGGGGGGGCAACTACGAGCAGTACTTC. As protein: CASRFWGGNYEQYF.

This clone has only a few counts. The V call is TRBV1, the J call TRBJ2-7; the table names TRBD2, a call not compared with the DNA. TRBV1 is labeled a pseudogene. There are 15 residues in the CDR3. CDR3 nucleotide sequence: TGCACCAGCAGCCATCAGACTAGCGGGAACTACGAGCAGTACTTC. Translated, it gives CTSSHQTSGNYEQYF.

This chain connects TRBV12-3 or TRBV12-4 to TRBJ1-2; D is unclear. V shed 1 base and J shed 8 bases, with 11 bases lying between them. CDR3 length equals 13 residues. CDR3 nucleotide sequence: TGTGCCAGCAGTTTAGGGACCACGGGAGGCTACACCTTC. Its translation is CASSLGTTGGYTF.

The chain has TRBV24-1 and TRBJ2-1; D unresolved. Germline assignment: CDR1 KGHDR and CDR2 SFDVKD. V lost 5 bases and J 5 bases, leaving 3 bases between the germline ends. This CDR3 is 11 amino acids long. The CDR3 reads CATSVNNEQFF. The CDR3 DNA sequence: TGTGCCACCAGTGTTAACAATGAGCAGTTCTTC.

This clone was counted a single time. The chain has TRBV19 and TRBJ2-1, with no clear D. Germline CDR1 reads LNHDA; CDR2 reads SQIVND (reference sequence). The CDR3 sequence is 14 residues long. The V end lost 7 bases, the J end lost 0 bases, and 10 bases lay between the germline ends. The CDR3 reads CASKSGSSYNEQFF. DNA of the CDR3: TGTGCCAGTAAATCAGGAAGCTCCTACAATGAGCAGTTCTTC. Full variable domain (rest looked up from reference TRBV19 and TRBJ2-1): DGGITQSPKYLFRKEGQNVTLSCEQNLNHDAMYWYRQDPGQGLRLIYYSQIVNDFQKGDIAEGYSVSREKKESFPLTVTSAQKNPTAFYLCASKSGSSYNEQFFGPGTRLTVL.

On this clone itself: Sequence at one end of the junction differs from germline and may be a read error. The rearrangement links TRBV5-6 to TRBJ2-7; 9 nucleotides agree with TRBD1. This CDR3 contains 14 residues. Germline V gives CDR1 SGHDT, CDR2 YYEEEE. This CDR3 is CASSLDRGRYEQYF. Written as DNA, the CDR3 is TGTGCCAGCAGTTTGGACAGGGGTAGATACGAGCAGTACTTC.

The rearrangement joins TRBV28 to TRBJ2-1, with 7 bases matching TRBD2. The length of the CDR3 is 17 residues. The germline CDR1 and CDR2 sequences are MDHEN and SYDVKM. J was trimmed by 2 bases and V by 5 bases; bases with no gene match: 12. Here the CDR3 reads CASSLPTAGRTYNEQFF. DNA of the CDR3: TGTGCCAGCAGTCTCCCTACCGCCGGGAGGACCTACAATGAGCAGTTCTTC.

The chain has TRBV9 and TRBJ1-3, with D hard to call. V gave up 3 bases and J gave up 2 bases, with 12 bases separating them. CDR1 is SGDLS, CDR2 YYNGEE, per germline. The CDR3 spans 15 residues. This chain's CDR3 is CASSASGVAGNTIYF. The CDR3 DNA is TGTGCCAGCAGCGCGTCGGGTGTCGCTGGAAACACCATATATTTT.

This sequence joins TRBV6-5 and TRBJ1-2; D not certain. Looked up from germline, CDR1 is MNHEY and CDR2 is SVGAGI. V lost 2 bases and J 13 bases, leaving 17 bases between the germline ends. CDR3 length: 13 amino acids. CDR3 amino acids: CASSYTEGGPITF. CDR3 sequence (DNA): TGTGCCAGCAGTTACACAGAAGGAGGACCCATCACCTTC.